The 12 T cell receptor beta chains below were found in one sample sequenced in a study of T cells in Graves' hyperthyroidism and ophthalmopathy (dated by TCRdb to between 2019 and 2020). Library creation used multiplex PCR. Sequencing was performed on an Illumina HiSeq 2000. The TCR beta CDR3 regions were amplified from the RNA transcripts. The TCR CDR3 was subjected to a first round of RT-PCR using the HTBI primer set and the Qiagen OneStep RT-PCR kit. TCRdb ran its own pipeline on the public reads, namely fastp trimming at Q25 and MiXCR clone calling, and kept in-frame beta chains. Identical CDR3 proteins give one entry, which carries the most common genes and DNA. The sample table shows around 300,000 distinct CDR3 sequences, and approximately 13% are seen once. The ten most abundant clones make up roughly 7.9% of the sample. Sequenced sample: blood. The receptors were sampled from a woman in her thirties or forties with Graves' hyperthyroidism.

This clonotype has at least ten counts. This chain links TRBV11-2 with TRBJ2-1; no definite D call. Germline CDR1 SGHAT, CDR2 FQNNGV. This CDR3 spans 14 amino acids. The V end was cut by 5 bases, the J end by 3 bases, with 11 bases between. CDR3 coding DNA: TGTGCCAGCAGCGACGACTCTATCTACAATGAGCAGTTCTTC. This encodes CASSDDSIYNEQFF.

The V and J genes are TRBV11-2 and TRBJ1-4; D may be TRBD1 (5 bases). Germline CDR1 reads SGHAT; CDR2 reads FQNNGV. V was trimmed by 5 bases and J by 8 bases, leaving 15 bases between them. This CDR3 region has 14 residues. DNA for the CDR3: TGTGCCAGCAGCGATCCCGGGGCAGGGGAAAAACTGTTTTTT. It is translated as CASSDPGAGEKLFF.

This clonotype has ten or more counts. The rearrangement joins TRBV19 to TRBJ1-1; the D gene is possibly TRBD1 (6 bases). Trimming took 5 bases from V and 0 from J, leaving 10 bases between them. The CDR3 has 14 residues. Germline CDR1 LNHDA, CDR2 SQIVND (reference sequence). The CDR3 region is CASSDGQLNTEAFF. In DNA, the CDR3 is TGTGCCAGTAGTGACGGACAGCTGAACACTGAAGCTTTCTTT. The full variable domain, its missing parts supplied by reference TRBV19 and TRBJ1-1, is DGGITQSPKYLFRKEGQNVTLSCEQNLNHDAMYWYRQDPGQGLRLIYYSQIVNDFQKGDIAEGYSVSREKKESFPLTVTSAQKNPTAFYLCASSDGQLNTEAFFGQGTRLTVV.

This clonotype was counted at least ten times. The V gene is TRBV10-3, the J gene TRBJ2-5; D is perhaps TRBD1 (7 bases). The CDR3 is made up of 12 amino acids. Germline loops: CDR1 ENHRY, CDR2 SYGVKD. The germline V and J ends were trimmed by 10 bases and 2 bases, with 11 bases remaining between them. This CDR3 is CATQGGQETQYF. The CDR3 DNA sequence: TGTGCCACCCAGGGGGGACAAGAGACCCAGTACTTC.

This clonotype showed up just a few times. The rearrangement links TRBV5-4 to TRBJ2-3, with a tentative D call TRBD2 (5 bases). CDR3 length equals 15 residues. The V end was cut by 0 bases, the J end by 1 base, with 9 bases between. Looked up from germline, CDR1 is SGHNT and CDR2 is YYREEE (reference sequence). The CDR3, as DNA: TGTGCCAGCAGCTTGGGAGATAGCGGCACAGATACGCAGTATTTT. Translating it yields CASSLGDSGTDTQYF.

There are many counts of this clonotype. V is TRBV7-2 and J is TRBJ1-2, with D possibly being TRBD1 (6 bases). CDR3 length equals 16 residues. Trimming left V 0 bases short and J 4 bases short, with 15 bases between. Germline V gene data show CDR1 as SGHTA and CDR2 as FQGNSA. CDR3 nucleotides: TGTGCCAGCAGCTTAGCGTTGGGGACAAAGGGCTATGGCTACACCTTC. The encoded protein is CASSLALGTKGYGYTF.

This clonotype was seen many times. The J gene is TRBJ1-1, the V gene TRBV11-2; TRBD1 agrees at 8 bases. Looked up from germline, CDR1 is SGHAT and CDR2 is FQNNGV. This CDR3 spans 14 amino acids. Trimming cost V 6 bases and J 5 bases; bases outside gene matches: 8. The CDR3 spells CASRLDRGGTEAFF. Here the CDR3 DNA reads TGTGCCAGCAGGCTCGACAGGGGAGGAACTGAAGCTTTCTTT.

This clonotype occurred many times. V usage is TRBV10-1 and J usage is TRBJ2-1; 8 bases fit TRBD2. Germline CDR1 is WNHNN and CDR2 is SYGVQD (reference sequence). The CDR3 runs to 15 residues. Unmatched junction bases numbered 7, after V lost 2 bases and J lost 7 bases. DNA for the CDR3: TGCGCCAGCAGTGAGCCCGGGACTAGAGGAAATGAGCAGTTCTTC. It specifies CASSEPGTRGNEQFF.

This clonotype has a handful of counts. The J gene is TRBJ1-6, the V gene TRBV12-5; D may be TRBD1 (5 bases). Germline lookup yields CDR1 LGHNT and CDR2 FRNRAP. The V end lost 0 bases, the J end lost 7 bases, and 13 bases lay between the germline ends. The length of the CDR3 is 16 residues. The CDR3 DNA is TGTGCTAGTGGTTTGGTACCAGGGCAGAGGAATTCACCCCTCCACTTT. This encodes CASGLVPGQRNSPLHF.

This clonotype was seen repeatedly, ten times or more. The chain uses TRBV7-2 and TRBJ2-1, with D perhaps TRBD1 or TRBD2 (5 bases each). The CDR3 has 14 residues. From germline, CDR1 is SGHTA and CDR2 FQGNSA. Trimming stripped 2 bases from V and 8 bases from J, with 13 bases between. The CDR3 DNA reads as TGTGCCAGCAGCTTACCCGAGGGACCCTATGAGCAGTTCTTC. It translates to CASSLPEGPYEQFF.

This clonotype has a count of ten or more. The CDR3 reads CASMREGTDTQYF. CDR3 nucleotides: TGTGCCAGCATGAGGGAGGGCACAGATACGCAGTATTTT. V is TRBV2 and J is TRBJ2-3; TRBD2 might be the D (6 bases). Germline loops: CDR1 SNHLY, CDR2 FYNNEI. V lost 7 bases to trimming and J lost 1 base, with 9 bases between them. The CDR3 covers 13 residues.

The rearrangement joins TRBV25-1 to TRBJ2-7; TRBD1 aligns across 7 bases. CDR1 MGHDK and CDR2 SYGVNS come from the germline V gene. The CDR3 has 12 amino acids. The J segment lost 5 bases and the V segment lost 3 bases, leaving 1 base of the junction unmatched. The chain's CDR3 is CASSDTGDEQYF. CDR3 nucleotide sequence: TGTGCCAGCAGTGATACAGGGGACGAGCAGTACTTC.